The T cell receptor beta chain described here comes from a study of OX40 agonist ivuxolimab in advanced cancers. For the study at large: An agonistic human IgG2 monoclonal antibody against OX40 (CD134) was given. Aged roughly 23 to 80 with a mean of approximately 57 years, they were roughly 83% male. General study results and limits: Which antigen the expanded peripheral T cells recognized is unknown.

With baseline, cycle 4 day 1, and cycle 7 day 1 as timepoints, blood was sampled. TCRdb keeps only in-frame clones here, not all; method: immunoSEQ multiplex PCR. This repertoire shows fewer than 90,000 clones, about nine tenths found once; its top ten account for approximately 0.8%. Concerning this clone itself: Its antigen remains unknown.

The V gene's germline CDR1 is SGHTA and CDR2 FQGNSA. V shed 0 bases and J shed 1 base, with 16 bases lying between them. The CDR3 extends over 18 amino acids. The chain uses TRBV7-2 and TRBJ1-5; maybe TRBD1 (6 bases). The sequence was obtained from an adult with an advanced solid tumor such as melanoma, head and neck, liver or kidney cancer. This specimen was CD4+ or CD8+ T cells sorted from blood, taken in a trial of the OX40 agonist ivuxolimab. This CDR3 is CASSLAPRGPGSNQPQHF. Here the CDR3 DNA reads TGTGCCAGCAGCTTAGCGCCTCGGGGGCCTGGGAGCAATCAGCCCCAGCATTTT.